The clone carrying this TCR beta chain was detected a few times. Antigen: not known. These data originate in a study of response to subunit inactivated influenza vaccine. Study findings and constraints: A suggestion made by the authors is that each seasonal influenza vaccination recruits few new T cells.

Germline values: CDR1 DFQATT, CDR2 SNEGSKA (reference sequence). Deletions cut 3 bases from V and 4 bases from J, with 19 bases between. This CDR3 comprises 16 residues. TCRdb re-called the RT-PCR reads through MiXCR, storing one row per CDR3 protein. The data contain a few hundred thousand distinct CDR3 sequences, about 14% of them singletons. The chain joins TRBV20-1 to TRBJ2-1; D is perhaps TRBD2 (6 bases). The receptor was derived from a man over 45 who received an inactivated influenza vaccine. Here the sequenced sample was PBMCs from blood, taken 11 to 12 days after vaccination. CDR3 sequence (DNA): TGCAGTGCTAGCGCCGGGAGACCGTCTCGGTACAATGAGCAGTTCTTC. Protein sequence: CSASAGRPSRYNEQFF.